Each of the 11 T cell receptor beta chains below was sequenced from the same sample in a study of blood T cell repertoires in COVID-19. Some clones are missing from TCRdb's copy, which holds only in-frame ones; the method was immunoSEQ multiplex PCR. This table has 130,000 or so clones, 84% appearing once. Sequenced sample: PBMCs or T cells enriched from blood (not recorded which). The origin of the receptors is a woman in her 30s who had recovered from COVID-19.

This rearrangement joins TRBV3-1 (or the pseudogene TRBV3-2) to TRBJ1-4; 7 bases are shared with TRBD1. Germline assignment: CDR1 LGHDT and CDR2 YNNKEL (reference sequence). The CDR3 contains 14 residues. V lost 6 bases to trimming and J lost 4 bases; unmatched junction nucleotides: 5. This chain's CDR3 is CASSQDRYNEKLFF. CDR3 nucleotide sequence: TGTGCCAGCAGTCAGGACAGGTATAATGAAAAACTGTTTTTT.

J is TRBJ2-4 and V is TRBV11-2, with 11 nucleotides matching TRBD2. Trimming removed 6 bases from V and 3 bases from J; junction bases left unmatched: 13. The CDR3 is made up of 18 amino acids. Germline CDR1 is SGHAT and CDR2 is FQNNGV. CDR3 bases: TGTGCCAGCAGTAATCTAGCGGGAGGTTCATTGGGCAAAAACATTCAGTACTTC. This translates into CASSNLAGGSLGKNIQYF.

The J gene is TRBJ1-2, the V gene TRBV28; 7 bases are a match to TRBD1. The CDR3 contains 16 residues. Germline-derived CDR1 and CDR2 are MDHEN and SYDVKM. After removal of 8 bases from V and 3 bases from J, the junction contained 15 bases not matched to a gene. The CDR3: CASFTDRVGLYYGYTF. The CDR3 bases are TGTGCCAGCTTTACTGACAGGGTGGGCCTCTACTATGGCTACACCTTC.

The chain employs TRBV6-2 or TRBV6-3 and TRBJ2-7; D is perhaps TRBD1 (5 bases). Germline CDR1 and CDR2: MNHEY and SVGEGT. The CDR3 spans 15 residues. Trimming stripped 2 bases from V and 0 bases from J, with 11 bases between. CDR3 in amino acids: CASSYSRVSSYEQYF. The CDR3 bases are TGTGCCAGCAGTTACAGCAGGGTTAGCTCCTACGAGCAGTACTTC.

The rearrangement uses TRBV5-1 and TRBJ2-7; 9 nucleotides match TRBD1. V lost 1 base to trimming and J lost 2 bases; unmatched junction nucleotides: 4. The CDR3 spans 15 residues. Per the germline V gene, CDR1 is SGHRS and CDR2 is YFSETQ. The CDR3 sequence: CASSLRGQGTYEQYF. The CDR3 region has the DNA TGCGCCAGCAGCTTGAGGGGACAGGGAACCTACGAGCAGTACTTC.

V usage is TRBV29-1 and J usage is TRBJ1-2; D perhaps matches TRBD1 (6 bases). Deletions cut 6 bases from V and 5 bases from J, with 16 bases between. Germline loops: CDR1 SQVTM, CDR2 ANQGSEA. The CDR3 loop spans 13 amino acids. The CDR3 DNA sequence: TGCAGCGTGACAGGCAGGGCCTCATATGGCTACACCTTC. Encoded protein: CSVTGRASYGYTF.

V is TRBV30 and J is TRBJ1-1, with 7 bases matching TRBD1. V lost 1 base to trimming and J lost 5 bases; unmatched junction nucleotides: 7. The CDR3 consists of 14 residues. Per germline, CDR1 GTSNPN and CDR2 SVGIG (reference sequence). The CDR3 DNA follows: TGTGCCTGGAGTGCCTCACAGGGGTGGACTGAAGCTTTCTTT. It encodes CAWSASQGWTEAFF.

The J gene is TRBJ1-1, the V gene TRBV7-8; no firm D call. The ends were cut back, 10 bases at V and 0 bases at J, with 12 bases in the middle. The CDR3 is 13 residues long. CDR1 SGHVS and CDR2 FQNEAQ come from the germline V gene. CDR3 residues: CATSKGVNTEAFF. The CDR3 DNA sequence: TGTGCCACGTCTAAAGGAGTGAACACTGAAGCTTTCTTT.

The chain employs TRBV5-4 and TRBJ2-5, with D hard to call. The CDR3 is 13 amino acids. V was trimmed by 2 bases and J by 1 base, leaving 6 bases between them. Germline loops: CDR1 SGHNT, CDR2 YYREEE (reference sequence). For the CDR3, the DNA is TGTGCCAGCAGCTTTCTAGGCCAAGAGACCCAGTACTTC. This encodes CASSFLGQETQYF.

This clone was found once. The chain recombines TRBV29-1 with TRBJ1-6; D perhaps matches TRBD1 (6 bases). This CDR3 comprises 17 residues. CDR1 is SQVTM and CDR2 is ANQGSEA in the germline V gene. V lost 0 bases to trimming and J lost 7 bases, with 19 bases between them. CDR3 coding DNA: TGCAGCGTTGAAGACCCCCCAACACAGGGCGGGAATTCACCCCTCCACTTT. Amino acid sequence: CSVEDPPTQGGNSPLHF.

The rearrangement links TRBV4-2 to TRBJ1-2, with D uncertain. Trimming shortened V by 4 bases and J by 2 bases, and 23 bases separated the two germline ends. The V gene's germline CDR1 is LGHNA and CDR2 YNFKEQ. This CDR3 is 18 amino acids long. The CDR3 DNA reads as TGTGCCAGCAGCCGGGAAGTGGGCGTTCGGGGAGCCAACTATGGCTACACCTTC. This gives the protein CASSREVGVRGANYGYTF.